Listed here are 9 T cell receptor beta chains from one sample, sequenced in a study of graft-versus-host responses after intestinal transplantation. The data were produced by immunoSEQ multiplex PCR, yet TCRdb's version contains in-frame clones alone and is incomplete. The table shows approximately 89,000 clones, with just under 95% occurring only once. These receptors are not linked to any known antigen. Sequences were derived from unstimulated CD8+ T cells sorted from spleen or lymph node cells, sampled before transplant. These receptors were taken from a human donor who was the organ donor for an intestinal transplant.

The chain combines TRBV4-2 with TRBJ1-2; a weak D match, TRBD1 (5 bases). Germline CDR1 is LGHNA and CDR2 is YNFKEQ. The V and J ends lost 3 bases and 4 bases respectively, with 15 bases between them. The CDR3 is made up of 15 amino acids. CDR3 loop: CASSHGPGVIYGYTF. The CDR3 DNA reads TGTGCCAGCAGCCATGGCCCGGGGGTAATCTATGGCTACACCTTC.

This sequence joins TRBV19 and TRBJ1-3; D uncertain. Germline V gene sequence: CDR1 LNHDA, CDR2 SQIVND (reference sequence). V was clipped by 7 bases and J by 3 bases, with 4 bases between them. The CDR3 sequence is 11 residues long. As DNA, the CDR3 is TGTGCCAGTATCAATGGAAACACCATATATTTT. This codes for CASINGNTIYF.

V and J are TRBV6-4 and TRBJ2-1; 8 bases are a match to TRBD1. CDR1 and CDR2 from the germline V gene are MRHNA and SNTAGT. This CDR3 contains 16 residues. J lost 6 bases, V lost 3 bases, and 10 bases had no gene match. The DNA for the CDR3 is TGTGCCAGCAGTGAATCTCCGGGACAGGCAAGCAATGAGCAGTTCTTC. Translated: CASSESPGQASNEQFF.

CDR3 in amino acids: CASSLGAGGQPQHF. The CDR3 DNA sequence: TGTGCCAGCAGCTTGGGGGCGGGTGGTCAGCCCCAGCATTTT. V gene TRBV5-6 combines with J gene TRBJ1-5; D remains unclear. The germline V gene encodes CDR1 SGHDT and CDR2 YYEEEE. CDR3 length: 14 residues. The V end lost 0 bases, the J end lost 6 bases, and 10 bases lay between the germline ends.

V is TRBV28 and J is TRBJ2-3; a possible D gene is TRBD2 (6 bases). Trimming took off 6 bases at V and 1 base at J, with 14 bases between the two ends. The CDR3 covers 15 residues. The germline V gene has CDR1 MDHEN and CDR2 SYDVKM. The CDR3 bases are TGTGCCAGCAGCTTTCTGGGCGGGGGCACAGATACGCAGTATTTT. Encoded protein: CASSFLGGGTDTQYF.

The J gene is TRBJ2-7, the V gene TRBV5-4, with D perhaps matching TRBD2 (5 bases). The V end lost 1 base, the J end lost 3 bases, and 11 bases lay between the germline ends. This CDR3 has 14 residues. The germline CDR1 and CDR2 sequences are SGHNT and YYREEE (reference sequence). CDR3 nucleotides: TGTGCCAGCAGCTTGCTGCCCGGGAACTACGAGCAGTACTTC. This sequence encodes CASSLLPGNYEQYF. Full variable domain (rest looked up from reference TRBV5-4 and TRBJ2-7): ETGVTQSPTHLIKTRGQQVTLRCSSQSGHNTVSWYQQALGQGPQFIFQYYREEENGRGNFPPRFSGLQFPNYSSELNVNALELDDSALYLCASSLLPGNYEQYFGPGTRLTVT.

This clone occurred once. This chain connects TRBV27 to TRBJ1-2; a possible D gene is TRBD1 (5 bases). V lost 5 bases, J lost 4 bases, and 11 bases lay in between. The CDR3 runs to 13 residues. Germline-derived CDR1 and CDR2 are MNHEY and SMNVEV (reference sequence). The CDR3 loop is CASSLGGGYGYTF. In DNA, the CDR3 is TGTGCCAGCAGTCTGGGGGGGGGCTATGGCTACACCTTC.

The rearrangement links TRBV2 to TRBJ2-5, with a possible D match to TRBD2 (6 bases). V was cut by 4 bases and J by 5 bases, with 17 bases left in between. The germline V gene has CDR1 SNHLY and CDR2 FYNNEI. The CDR3 contains 15 residues. Here the CDR3 reads CASSVAEVPNETQYF. CDR3 sequence (DNA): TGTGCCAGCAGTGTAGCGGAGGTGCCCAATGAGACCCAGTACTTC.

V gene TRBV29-1 combines with J gene TRBJ2-1; TRBD2 matches at 11 bases. The CDR3 covers 14 residues. Germline CDR1 SQVTM, CDR2 ANQGSEA. The trim removed 4 bases at V and 3 bases at J, leaving 2 bases unmatched. The CDR3: CSVVTSGGYNEQFF. The CDR3 region has the DNA TGCAGCGTTGTTACTAGCGGGGGCTACAATGAGCAGTTCTTC.